This T cell receptor beta chain emerged from a study of T cells after yellow fever vaccination (dated by TCRdb to the late 2010s). Concerning the study at large: Libraries from fractions with low cell numbers were prepared with the SMART-Seq v4 Ultra Low Input RNA kit. Bulk TCR alpha and beta repertoires were sequenced longitudinally to track T-cell clones before and after primary and booster YFV17D yellow fever vaccination. The cohort comprised two healthy male donors, one aged 18 to 29 and one aged 30 to 40 years. Blood samples were taken at several timepoints before and after primary and secondary immunization, and bulk PBMC replicates and cell subsets were isolated. General conclusions and limits of the study: The secondary T-cell response was found to be weaker but faster than the primary response, with a peak reached on day 5 rather than on day 15. The study included only a couple of donors, which limits how far the findings can be generalized. Computational filtering was needed because FACS-sorted repertoires could contain abundant contaminating clonotypes from the bulk population. A small fraction of clonotypes appeared in both the CD4 and CD8 compartments, likely as a result of convergent recombination. After the booster, most clones that had expanded after primary vaccination were detected again (around 97% of CD4 and more than 85% of CD8), suggesting broad maintenance of memory.

A word on this clonotype: What this receptor recognizes is not known. Base-call qualities are not available, and no considerably larger clone is one nucleotide away.

In the paper's terms, the treatment or condition label means: live attenuated yellow fever vaccine strain. At each blood-draw timepoint, two biological replicates of bulk PBMCs were obtained. A standard Ficoll-Paque protocol was used to isolate PBMCs from peripheral blood. TriZol was used to extract RNA from bulk PBMCs, from CD4 and CD8 fractions, and from dextramer-positive and dextramer-negative fractions. The germline V gene specifies SNHLY as CDR1 and FYNNEI as CDR2. The germline ends are 14 bases apart after V is trimmed by 5 bases and J by 4 bases. Its CDR3 holds 14 amino acids, cysteine through phenylalanine. Of all the DNA, just the CDR3 is kept, 42 bases in frame from base 1. TCR cDNA was synthesized by 5'RACE template switching, through which a universal primer site and unique molecular identifiers were introduced. Priming for cDNA synthesis came from both the TCR alpha and TCR beta constant segments. Library amplification used two PCR steps, and the second PCR step added sample barcodes and sequencing adapters. Sequencing of libraries was performed on Illumina HiSeq 2500 (2x100 bp) or NovaSeq (2x150 bp). As for the original processing: Demultiplexing of reads and collapsing into UMI consensus sequences were performed with MIGEC, and V(D)J alignment was carried out with MiXCR. Vaccine-responding clonotypes were identified with edgeR using replicate PBMC samples, with FDR below 0.01 and a log2 fold change above 5 up to day 15 being required. CD4 or CD8 identity was assigned to each bulk clonotype according to whether the clonotype was present at higher abundance in the sequenced CD4 repertoire or the sequenced CD8 repertoire. TCRdb itself trimmed the public reads at Q25 with fastp, ran MiXCR and retained productive beta chains. Under each unique CDR3 protein, matching rows form one entry showing the most common genes and DNA. TCRdb, not the authors, supplied the V and J calls. The sample includes around 360,000 distinct CDR3 sequences, with around 10% observed a single time. Around 19% of the sample comes from the top ten.

This receptor was identified in a man aged 18 to 29 who received the YFV17D yellow fever vaccine. Specimen: PBMCs, collected on the day of the first yellow fever vaccination. Rearrangement joined TRBV2 to TRBJ1-1; no D gene call is confident. This receptor carries the CDR3 CASSSGFSRTEAFF. The DNA sequence reads TGTGCCAGCAGTTCGGGTTTTAGTCGCACTGAAGCTTTCTTT.